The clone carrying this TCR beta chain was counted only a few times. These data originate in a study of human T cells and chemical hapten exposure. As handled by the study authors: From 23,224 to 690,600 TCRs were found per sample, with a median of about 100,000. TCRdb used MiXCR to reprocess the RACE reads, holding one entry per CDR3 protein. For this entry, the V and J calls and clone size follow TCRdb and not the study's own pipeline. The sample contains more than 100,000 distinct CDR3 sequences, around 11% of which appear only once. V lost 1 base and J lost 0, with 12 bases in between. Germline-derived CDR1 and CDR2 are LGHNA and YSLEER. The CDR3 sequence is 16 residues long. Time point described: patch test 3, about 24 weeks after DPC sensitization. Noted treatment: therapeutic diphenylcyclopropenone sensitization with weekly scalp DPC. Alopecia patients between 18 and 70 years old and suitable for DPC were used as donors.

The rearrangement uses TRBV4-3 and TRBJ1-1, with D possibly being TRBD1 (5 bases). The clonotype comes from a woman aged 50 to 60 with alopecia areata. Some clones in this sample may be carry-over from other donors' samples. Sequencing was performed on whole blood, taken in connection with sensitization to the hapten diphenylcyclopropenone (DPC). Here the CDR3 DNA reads TGCGCCAGCAGCCAAGGAAGGGGCAGTATGAACACTGAAGCTTTCTTT. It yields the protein CASSQGRGSMNTEAFF.